These T cell receptor beta chains were read from a single sample in a study of blood T cell repertoires in COVID-19. Produced via immunoSEQ multiplex PCR; TCRdb's table is partial and in-frame only. The data hold some 140,000 clones, with 79% observed a single time. The specimen sequenced was peripheral blood. These receptors originate from a man in his 60s with acute or convalescent COVID-19. The CDR3 runs from the conserved cysteine through the conserved F or W. The order of the fields is D gene, clone size, J gene, V gene, CDR3 DNA, CDR3 protein. D genes are given only for firm matches. A row's size may be missing; if present it is once, few, many or a size class.

D gene: .
clone size: .
J gene: TRBJ2-5
V gene: TRBV14
CDR3 DNA: TGTGCCAGCAGCCAAGTAACTGAGACCCAGTACTTC
CDR3 protein: CASSQVTETQYF

D gene: .
clone size: .
J gene: TRBJ1-1
V gene: TRBV18
CDR3 DNA: TGTGCCAGCTCGCGTGCAGGGTCGAACACTGAAGCTTTCTTT
CDR3 protein: CASSRAGSNTEAFF

D gene: .
clone size: .
J gene: TRBJ1-1
V gene: TRBV9
CDR3 DNA: TGTGCCAGCAGCACCCGAGGAGAGAACACTGAAGCTTTCTTT
CDR3 protein: CASSTRGENTEAFF

D gene: TRBD1
clone size: .
J gene: TRBJ2-1
V gene: TRBV7-9
CDR3 DNA: TGTGCCAGCAGCCCGGGACAGGGGTACAATGAGCAGTTCTTC
CDR3 protein: CASSPGQGYNEQFF

D gene: TRBD1
clone size: few
J gene: TRBJ1-3
V gene: TRBV9
CDR3 DNA: TGTGCCAGCAGCAAACGGGACAGCGGAAACACCATATATTTT
CDR3 protein: CASSKRDSGNTIYF

D gene: TRBD2
clone size: few
J gene: TRBJ2-7
V gene: TRBV6-6
CDR3 DNA: TGTGCCAGCAGTTACGGCCTAGCGGCCTACGAGCAGTACTTC
CDR3 protein: CASSYGLAAYEQYF

D gene: TRBD1
clone size: .
J gene: TRBJ1-5
V gene: TRBV5-6
CDR3 DNA: TGTGCCAGCAGCTTGAGGGACAGGGTCAGCAATCAGCCCCAGCATTTT
CDR3 protein: CASSLRDRVSNQPQHF

D gene: TRBD2
clone size: .
J gene: TRBJ2-4
V gene: TRBV7-9
CDR3 DNA: TGTGCCAGCAGCTTAGACTATGGGACGGGAGGGGCCAAAAACATTCAGTACTTC
CDR3 protein: CASSLDYGTGGAKNIQYF

D gene: TRBD2
clone size: .
J gene: TRBJ2-2
V gene: TRBV28
CDR3 DNA: TGTGCCAGCAGTCCAGGACTAGCGCGCACCGGGGAGCTGTTTTTT
CDR3 protein: CASSPGLARTGELFF

D gene: TRBD1
clone size: .
J gene: TRBJ1-6
V gene: TRBV18
CDR3 DNA: TGTGCCAGCTCACCCGGACAGGGTGGCAATTCACCCCTCCACTTT
CDR3 protein: CASSPGQGGNSPLHF

D gene: .
clone size: few
J gene: TRBJ1-2
V gene: TRBV28
CDR3 DNA: TGTGCCAGCAGCCTCGGACAGCTTAACTATGGCTACACCTTC
CDR3 protein: CASSLGQLNYGYTF

D gene: .
clone size: .
J gene: TRBJ1-2
V gene: TRBV30
CDR3 DNA: TGTGCCTGGAGGAGCAGGATCTATGGCTACACCTTC
CDR3 protein: CAWRSRIYGYTF